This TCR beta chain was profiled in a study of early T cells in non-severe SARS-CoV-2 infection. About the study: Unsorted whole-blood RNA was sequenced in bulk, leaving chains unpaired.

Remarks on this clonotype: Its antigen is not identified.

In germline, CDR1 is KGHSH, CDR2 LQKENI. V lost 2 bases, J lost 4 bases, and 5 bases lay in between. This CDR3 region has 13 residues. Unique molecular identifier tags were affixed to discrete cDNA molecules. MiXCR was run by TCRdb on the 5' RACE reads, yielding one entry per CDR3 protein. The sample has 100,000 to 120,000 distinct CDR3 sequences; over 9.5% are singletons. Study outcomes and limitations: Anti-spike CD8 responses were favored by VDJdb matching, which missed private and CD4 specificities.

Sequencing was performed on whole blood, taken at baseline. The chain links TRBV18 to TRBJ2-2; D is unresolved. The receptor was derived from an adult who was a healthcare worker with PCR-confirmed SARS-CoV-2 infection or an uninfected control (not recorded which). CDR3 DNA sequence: TGTGCCAGCTCACCAAAGGGCACCGGGGAGCTGTTTTTT. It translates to CASSPKGTGELFF.